This T cell receptor delta chain was retrieved from a study of gammadelta T cells in human blood. TCRdb reanalyzed the RT-PCR reads using CATT. The sample records about 1,800 delta-chain clones, roughly 6.8% being singletons. CDR1 is TSWWSYY and CDR2 is QGS in the germline V gene. Trimming at V came to 2 bases and at J to 2 bases, leaving 24 bases not matched to a gene. This CDR3 is built from 22 residues. By share of the sample, this clone is medium-sized. The chain joins TRDV1 to TRDJ1; 9 positions match TRDD3. The material sequenced was non-Vgamma9Vdelta2 gamma-delta T cells from fetal blood. This clonotype originated in a human fetus. CDR3: CALGEGLTSPLLGDPFTDKLIF. CDR3 nucleotide sequence: TGTGCTCTTGGGGAAGGACTCACTTCCCCACTACTGGGGGACCCCTTTACCGATAAACTCATCTTT.